The sequence of this TCR beta chain was determined in a study of blood T cell repertoires in COVID-19. The protocol was immunoSEQ multiplex PCR, while the TCRdb copy is restricted to in-frame clones and leaves out a portion. The table has 150,000 to 180,000 clones, approximately 86% seen once. CDR1 is LGHDT and CDR2 is YNNKEL in the germline V gene (reference sequence). V trimming: 1 base; J trimming: 10 bases; junction bases outside the gene matches: 8. The CDR3 covers 15 residues. The sequence derives from a man between 60 and 70 years old with COVID-19, enrolled during active disease. The sequenced sample was peripheral blood. The J gene is TRBJ2-1, the V gene TRBV3-1 (or the pseudogene TRBV3-2); 9 positions match TRBD2. CDR3 loop: CASSQVIASGIEQFF. As DNA, the CDR3 is TGTGCCAGCAGCCAAGTCATCGCTAGCGGGATCGAGCAGTTCTTC.